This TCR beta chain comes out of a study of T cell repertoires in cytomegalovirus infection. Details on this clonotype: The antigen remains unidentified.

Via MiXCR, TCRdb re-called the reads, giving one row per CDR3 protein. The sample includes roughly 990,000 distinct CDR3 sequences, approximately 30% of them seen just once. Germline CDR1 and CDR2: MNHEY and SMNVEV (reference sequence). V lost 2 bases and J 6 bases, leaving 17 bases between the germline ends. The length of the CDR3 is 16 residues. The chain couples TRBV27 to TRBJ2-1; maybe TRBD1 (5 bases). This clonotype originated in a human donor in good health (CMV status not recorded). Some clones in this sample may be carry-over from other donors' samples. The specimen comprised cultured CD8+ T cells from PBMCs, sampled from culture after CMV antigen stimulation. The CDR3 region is CASSLIFQGNINEQFF. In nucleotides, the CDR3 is TGTGCCAGCAGTTTAATATTCCAGGGCAATATCAATGAGCAGTTCTTC.